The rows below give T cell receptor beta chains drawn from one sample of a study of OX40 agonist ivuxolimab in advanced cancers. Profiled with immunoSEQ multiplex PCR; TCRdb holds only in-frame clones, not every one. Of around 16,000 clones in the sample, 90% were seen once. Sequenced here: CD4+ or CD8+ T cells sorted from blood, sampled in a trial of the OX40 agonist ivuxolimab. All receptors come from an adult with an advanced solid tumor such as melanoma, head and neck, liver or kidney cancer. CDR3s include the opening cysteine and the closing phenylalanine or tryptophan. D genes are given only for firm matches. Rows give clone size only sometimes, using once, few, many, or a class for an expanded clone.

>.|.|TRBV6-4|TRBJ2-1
TGTGCCAGCAGTGAGAGTAGCGTCCCCTACAATGAGCAGTTCTTC
CASSESSVPYNEQFF
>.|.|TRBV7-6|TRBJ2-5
TGTGCCAGCAGCGTTCCTTGGGAAAGCGGGTTACAAGAGACCCAGTACTTC
CASSVPWESGLQETQYF
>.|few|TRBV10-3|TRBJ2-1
TGTGCCATCAGTGAGTCTCCAGGGAGTCCCAATGAGCAGTTCTTC
CAISESPGSPNEQFF
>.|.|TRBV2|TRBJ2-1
TGTGCCAGCAGTGATGTTTCTCAGTTCTTC
CASSDVSQFF
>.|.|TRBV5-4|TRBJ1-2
TGTGCCAGCAGCTTACTCGCGGACGGGGGCTACACCTTC
CASSLLADGGYTF
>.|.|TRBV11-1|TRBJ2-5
TGTGCCAGCAGTTCCGGCTACTTACAAGAGACCCAGTACTTC
CASSSGYLQETQYF
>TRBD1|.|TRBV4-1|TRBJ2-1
TGCGCCAGCAGCCACGAACAGGGGTCGGATGAGCAGTTCTTC
CASSHEQGSDEQFF
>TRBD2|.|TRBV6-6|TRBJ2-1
TGTGCCATCGGACTAGGTTCCTACAATGAGCAGTTCTTC
CAIGLGSYNEQFF
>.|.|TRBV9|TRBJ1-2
TGTGCCAGCAGCGTAGGCTTGGGCTACACCTTC
CASSVGLGYTF
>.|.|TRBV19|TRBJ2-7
TGTGCCAGTAGTACGACACTAGTAACCTACGAGCAGTACTTC
CASSTTLVTYEQYF
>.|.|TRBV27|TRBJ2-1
TGTGCCAGCAGTTTAAATGGAGGGAGCTCCTACAATGAGCAGTTCTTC
CASSLNGGSSYNEQFF
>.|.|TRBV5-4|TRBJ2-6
TGCGCCAGCAGCGAAGACTCGGGATCTGGGGCCAACGTCCTGACTTTC
CASSEDSGSGANVLTF
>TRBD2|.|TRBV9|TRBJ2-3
TGTGCCAGCAGCGTAGTCGGGAGGGGCACAGATACGCAGTATTTT
CASSVVGRGTDTQYF
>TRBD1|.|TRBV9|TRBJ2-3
TGTGCCAGCAGCGACCCGGACAGGAACACAGATACGCAGTATTTT
CASSDPDRNTDTQYF
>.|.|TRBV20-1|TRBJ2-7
TGCAGTGCTAGAGTAGGGTACGAGCAGTACTTC
CSARVGYEQYF
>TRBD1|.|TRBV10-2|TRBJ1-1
TGCGCCAGCAGCATACAGGGGATGAACACTGAAGCTTTCTTT
CASSIQGMNTEAFF
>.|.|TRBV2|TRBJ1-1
TGTGCCAGCAGTGGAAGTTACTACACTGAAGCTTTCTTT
CASSGSYYTEAFF
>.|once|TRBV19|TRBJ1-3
TGTGCCAGTATCGGGGGGATTCACCCCAGGGGACCTGGAAACACCATATATTTT
CASIGGIHPRGPGNTIYF
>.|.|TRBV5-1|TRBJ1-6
TGCGCCAGCAGCATCGGGACCCAGTTTTCACCCCTCCACTTT
CASSIGTQFSPLHF
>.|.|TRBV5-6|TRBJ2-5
TGTGCCAGCAGCTTGGTAGGGGGTGAGACCCAGTACTTC
CASSLVGGETQYF
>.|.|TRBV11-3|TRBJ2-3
TGTGCCAGCAGCTTCTGGGGGAGGAGGGAAGATACGCAGTATTTT
CASSFWGRREDTQYF
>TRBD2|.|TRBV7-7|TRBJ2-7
TGTGCCAGCAGCCTCGGGACTAGCGGTTCCTACGAGCAGTACTTC
CASSLGTSGSYEQYF
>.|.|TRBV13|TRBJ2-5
TGTGCCAGCAGCGACGCGATCGGGGGGCCACAAGAGACCCAGTACTTC
CASSDAIGGPQETQYF
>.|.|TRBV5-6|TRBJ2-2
TGTGCCAGCAGCTTGGCCATGAGTCTGCAGAACACCGGGGAGCTGTTTTTT
CASSLAMSLQNTGELFF
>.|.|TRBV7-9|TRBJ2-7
TGTGCCAGCAGCTTAGCTCTCTTTGAGGACGAGCAGTACTTC
CASSLALFEDEQYF
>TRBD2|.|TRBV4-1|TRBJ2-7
TGCGCCAGCAGCCAAGCCGGGACTAGCGGGAGTTACTACGAGCAGTACTTC
CASSQAGTSGSYYEQYF
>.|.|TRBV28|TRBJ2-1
TGTGCCAGCAGTCGGAGCTCCTACAATGAGCAGTTCTTC
CASSRSSYNEQFF
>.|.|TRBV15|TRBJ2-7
TGTGCCACCAGCAGTTTGGGGGGGACAGGAGCCTACGAGCAGTACTTC
CATSSLGGTGAYEQYF
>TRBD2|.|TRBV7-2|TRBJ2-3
TGTGCCAGCAGCATCCTAGCGGGAGGGGGCACAGATACGCAGTATTTT
CASSILAGGGTDTQYF
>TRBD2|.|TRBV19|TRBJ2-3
TGTGCCAGTAGTATATATAGCGGGGTCACCACAGATACGCAGTATTTT
CASSIYSGVTTDTQYF
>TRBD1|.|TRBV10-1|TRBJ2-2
TGCGCCAGCAGCGGACAGGGGGCCACCGGGGAGCTGTTTTTT
CASSGQGATGELFF
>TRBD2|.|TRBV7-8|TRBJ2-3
TGTGCCAGCAGTTCAGGGGCCAGCGGGAGGGCTAGAGATACGCAGTATTTT
CASSSGASGRARDTQYF
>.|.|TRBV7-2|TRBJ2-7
TGTGCCAGCAGCATACTAGCAGCGCCGACCTACGAGCAGTACTTC
CASSILAAPTYEQYF
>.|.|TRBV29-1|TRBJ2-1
TGCAGCGTTGAAGGGGGGGCTCACCAGACTAATGAGCAGTTCTTC
CSVEGGAHQTNEQFF
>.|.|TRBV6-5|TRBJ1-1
TGTGCCAGCAGTTTAGGGCCAGCGAACACTGAAGCTTTCTTT
CASSLGPANTEAFF
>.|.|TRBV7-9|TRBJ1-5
TGTGCCAGCAGCTCTGGGAGTAGCAATCAGCCCCAGCATTTT
CASSSGSSNQPQHF
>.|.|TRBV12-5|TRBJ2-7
TGTGCTAGTGGTTTGGTAGCAGGGCTCGAGCAGTACTTC
CASGLVAGLEQYF